The 6 T cell receptor beta chains below were found in one sample sequenced in a study of blood T cell repertoires in COVID-19. Method: immunoSEQ multiplex PCR; TCRdb's copy keeps in-frame clones and lacks some. The sample has about 330,000 clones; roughly 90% are singletons. Sequencing used PBMCs or T cells enriched from blood (not recorded which). All receptors come from a woman between 25 and 40 years old who had recovered from COVID-19.

The chain uses TRBV19 and TRBJ1-6; possible D gene TRBD1, 5 bases. V was cut by 9 bases and J by 0 bases, with 12 bases left in between. The germline CDR1 and CDR2 sequences are LNHDA and SQIVND (reference sequence). This CDR3 spans 15 amino acids. The CDR3 bases are TGTGCCAGCGGAACAGGCAACTCCTATAATTCACCCCTCCACTTT. As protein: CASGTGNSYNSPLHF. Using reference TRBV19 and TRBJ1-6 for the parts outside the CDR3, the full variable domain is DGGITQSPKYLFRKEGQNVTLSCEQNLNHDAMYWYRQDPGQGLRLIYYSQIVNDFQKGDIAEGYSVSREKKESFPLTVTSAQKNPTAFYLCASGTGNSYNSPLHFGNGTRLTVT.

This sequence joins TRBV28 and TRBJ2-3, with 10 bases fitting TRBD1. V shed 3 bases, J shed 5 bases, and the junction held 2 bases outside the gene matches. Germline CDR1 is MDHEN and CDR2 is SYDVKM. The CDR3 runs 14 residues. Written as DNA, the CDR3 is TGTGCCAGCAGTTTGGGACAGGGGAAAGATACGCAGTATTTT. Residues: CASSLGQGKDTQYF. The full variable domain, completed using reference TRBV28 and TRBJ2-3, is DVKVTQSSRYLVKRTGEKVFLECVQDMDHENMFWYRQDPGLGLRLIYFSYDVKMKEKGDIPEGYSVSREKKERFSLILESASTNQTSMYLCASSLGQGKDTQYFGPGTRLTVL.

The J gene is TRBJ2-7, the V gene TRBV2; possible D gene TRBD1, 6 bases. Trimming took 5 bases from V and 4 from J, leaving 9 bases between them. CDR3 length: 12 residues. Germline CDR1 reads SNHLY; CDR2 reads FYNNEI. CDR3 sequence: CASSIQGYEQYF. The CDR3 coding sequence is TGTGCCAGCAGTATACAGGGATACGAGCAGTACTTC.

The chain joins TRBV4-1 to TRBJ1-3; D remains unclear. From germline, CDR1 is MGHRA and CDR2 YSYEKL. This CDR3 comprises 17 residues. V was trimmed by 0 bases and J by 1 base, leaving 13 bases between them. Here the CDR3 reads CASSQDPLPSSGNTIYF. The CDR3 region has the DNA TGCGCCAGCAGCCAAGATCCCCTACCGAGTTCTGGAAACACCATATATTTT.

V usage is TRBV6-2 or TRBV6-3 and J usage is TRBJ1-1; a weak D match, TRBD1 (5 bases). The CDR3 covers 13 residues. Germline V gives CDR1 MNHEY, CDR2 SVGEGT. Trimming shortened V by 5 bases and J by 11 bases, and 18 bases separated the two germline ends. The CDR3 is CASSRTPGFVAFF. The CDR3 DNA is TGTGCCAGCAGTCGAACCCCAGGGTTCGTGGCTTTCTTT.

V and J are TRBV19 and TRBJ2-7, with 7 bases aligning to TRBD1. J gave up 6 bases and V 6 bases, and 11 bases lay outside the gene matches. Germline V gene sequence: CDR1 LNHDA, CDR2 SQIVND (reference sequence). CDR3 length equals 14 residues. CDR3 sequence (DNA): TGTGCCAGTAGGACCACAGGGGCCCCGCTCGAGCAGTACTTC. Translated, it gives CASRTTGAPLEQYF.